The clone carrying this T cell receptor (beta chain) was recorded a few times. The antigen remains unidentified. The entry originates in a study of blood T cells in healthy people across ages. Whole-study findings and limits: Both higher diversity and more naive CD4+ cells marked long-lived donors when set against aged donors. A roughly linear age-dependent decrease characterized TCR beta diversity per million T cells.

A second PCR of about 7 to 11 cycles used a sample-barcoded 5' primer and a J-beta primer mix. In TCRdb, the 5' RACE reads were re-called with MiXCR into one record per CDR3 protein. The top ten hold about 10% of the sample, which has roughly 1.7 million distinct CDR3 sequences, around 35% seen once. The CDR3 has 16 amino acids. Per the germline V gene, CDR1 is MNHEY and CDR2 is SMNVEV (reference sequence). V was trimmed by 5 bases and J by 1 base, leaving 17 bases between them. This sequence joins TRBV27 and TRBJ2-5; D assignment may be TRBD1 or TRBD2 (5 bases each). This TCR was recovered from a woman aged 25-40 years in good health. The sequenced sample consisted of blood. CDR3 sequence reads: CASSPLGAPGQETQYF. CDR3 in DNA: TGTGCCAGCAGTCCCCTCGGGGCTCCTGGCCAAGAGACCCAGTACTTC.